This T cell receptor beta chain was sequenced during a study of T cell responses to AZD1222 COVID-19 vaccine. Assay: immunoSEQ multiplex PCR; the TCRdb copy retains only in-frame clones and omits some. In the table there are roughly 130,000 clones, under 95% of which are singletons. This CDR3 region has 16 residues. V lost 7 bases and J lost 0, with 16 bases in between. Germline V CDR1 and CDR2: LNHDA, SQIVND (reference sequence). The chain combines TRBV19 with TRBJ2-1; D is possibly TRBD1 (5 bases). The receptor was derived from an adult in good health. The sample here was peripheral blood, taken on day 0 of AZD1222 vaccination. CDR3 DNA sequence: TGTGCCAGTACCCTAACTGGTAGGGGCTCCTACAATGAGCAGTTCTTC. Its protein is CASTLTGRGSYNEQFF.